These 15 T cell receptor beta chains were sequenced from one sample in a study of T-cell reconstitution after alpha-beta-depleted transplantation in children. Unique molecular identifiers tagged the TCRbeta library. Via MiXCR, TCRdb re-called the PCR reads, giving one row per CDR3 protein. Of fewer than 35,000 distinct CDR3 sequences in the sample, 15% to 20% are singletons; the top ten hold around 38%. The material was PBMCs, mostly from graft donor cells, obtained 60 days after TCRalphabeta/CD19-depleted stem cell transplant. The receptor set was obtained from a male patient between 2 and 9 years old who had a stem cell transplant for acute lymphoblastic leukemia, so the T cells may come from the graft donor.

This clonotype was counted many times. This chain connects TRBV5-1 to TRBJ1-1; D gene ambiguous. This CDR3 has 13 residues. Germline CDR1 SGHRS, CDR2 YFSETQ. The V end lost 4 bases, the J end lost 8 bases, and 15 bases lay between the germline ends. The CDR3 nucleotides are TGCGCCAGCAGCCTCGATCGGTATAGGGAAGCTTTCTTT. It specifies CASSLDRYREAFF.

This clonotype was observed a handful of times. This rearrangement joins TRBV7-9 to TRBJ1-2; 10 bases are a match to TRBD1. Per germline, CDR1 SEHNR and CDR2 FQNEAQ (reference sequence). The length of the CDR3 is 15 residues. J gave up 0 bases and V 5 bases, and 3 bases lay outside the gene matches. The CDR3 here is CASSTGTGANYGYTF. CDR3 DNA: TGTGCCAGCAGCACGGGGACAGGGGCTAACTATGGCTACACCTTC.

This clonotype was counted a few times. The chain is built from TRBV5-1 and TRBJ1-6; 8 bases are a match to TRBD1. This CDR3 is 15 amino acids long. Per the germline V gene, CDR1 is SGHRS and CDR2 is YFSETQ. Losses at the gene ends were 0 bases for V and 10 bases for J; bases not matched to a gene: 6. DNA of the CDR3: TGCGCCAGCAGCTTGGTGCAGGGGGCAGTGTCACCCCTCCACTTT. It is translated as CASSLVQGAVSPLHF.

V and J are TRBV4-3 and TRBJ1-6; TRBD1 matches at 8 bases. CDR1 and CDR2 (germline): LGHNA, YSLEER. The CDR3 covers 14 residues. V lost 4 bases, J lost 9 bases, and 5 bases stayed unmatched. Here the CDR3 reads CASSPDRGRSPLHF. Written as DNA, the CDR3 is TGCGCCAGCAGCCCCGACAGGGGCCGTTCACCCCTCCACTTT.

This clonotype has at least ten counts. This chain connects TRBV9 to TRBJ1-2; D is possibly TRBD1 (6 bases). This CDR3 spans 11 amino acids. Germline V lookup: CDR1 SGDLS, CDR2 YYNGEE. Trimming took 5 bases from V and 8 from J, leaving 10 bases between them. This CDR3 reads CASRSDRGYTF. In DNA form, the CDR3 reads TGTGCCAGCAGGTCTGACAGGGGCTACACCTTC.

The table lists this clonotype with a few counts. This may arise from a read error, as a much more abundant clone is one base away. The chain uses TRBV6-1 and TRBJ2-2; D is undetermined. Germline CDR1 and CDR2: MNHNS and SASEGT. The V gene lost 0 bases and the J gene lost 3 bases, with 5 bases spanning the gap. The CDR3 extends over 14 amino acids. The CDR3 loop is CASSEAGYTGELFF. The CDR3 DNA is TGTGCCAGCAGTGAAGCCGGATACACCGGGGAGCTGTTTTTT.

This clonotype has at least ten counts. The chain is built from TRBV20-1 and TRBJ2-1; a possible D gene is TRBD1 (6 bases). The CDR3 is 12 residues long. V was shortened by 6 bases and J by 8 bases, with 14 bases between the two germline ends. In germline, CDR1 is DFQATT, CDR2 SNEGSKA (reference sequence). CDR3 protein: CSAKQGWYEQFF. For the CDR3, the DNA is TGCAGTGCGAAACAGGGTTGGTATGAGCAGTTCTTC.

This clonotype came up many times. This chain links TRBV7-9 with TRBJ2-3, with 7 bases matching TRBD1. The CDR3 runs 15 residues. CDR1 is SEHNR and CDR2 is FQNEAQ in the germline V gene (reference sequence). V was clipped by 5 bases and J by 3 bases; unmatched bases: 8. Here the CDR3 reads CASSQGQIRTDTQYF. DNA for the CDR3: TGTGCCAGCAGCCAGGGACAGATACGTACAGATACGCAGTATTTT.

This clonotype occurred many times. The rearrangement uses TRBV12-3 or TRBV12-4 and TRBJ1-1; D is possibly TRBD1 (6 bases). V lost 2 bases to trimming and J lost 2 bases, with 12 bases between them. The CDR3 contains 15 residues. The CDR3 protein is CASSLSGGGNTEAFF. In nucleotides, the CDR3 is TGTGCCAGCAGTTTAAGTGGAGGGGGAAACACTGAAGCTTTCTTT.

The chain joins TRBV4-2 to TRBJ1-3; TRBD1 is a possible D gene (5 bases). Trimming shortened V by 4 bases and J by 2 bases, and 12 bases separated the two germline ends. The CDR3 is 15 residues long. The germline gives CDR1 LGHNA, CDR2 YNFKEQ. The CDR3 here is CASSRAGTTGNTIYF. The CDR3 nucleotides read TGTGCCAGCAGCCGAGCCGGGACGACTGGAAACACCATATATTTT.

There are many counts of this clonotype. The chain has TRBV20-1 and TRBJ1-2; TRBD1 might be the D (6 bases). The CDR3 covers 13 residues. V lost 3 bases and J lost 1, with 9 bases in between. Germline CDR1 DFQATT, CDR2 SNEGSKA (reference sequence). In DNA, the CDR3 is TGCAGTGCTAGGGAAGGGGGTAACTATGGCTACACCTTC. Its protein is CSAREGGNYGYTF.

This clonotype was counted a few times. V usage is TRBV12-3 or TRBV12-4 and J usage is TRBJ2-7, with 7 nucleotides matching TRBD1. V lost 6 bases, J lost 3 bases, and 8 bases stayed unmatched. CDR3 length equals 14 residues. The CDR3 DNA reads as TGTGCCAGCAGGAGAGGACAGGTGAACTACGAGCAGTACTTC. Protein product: CASRRGQVNYEQYF.

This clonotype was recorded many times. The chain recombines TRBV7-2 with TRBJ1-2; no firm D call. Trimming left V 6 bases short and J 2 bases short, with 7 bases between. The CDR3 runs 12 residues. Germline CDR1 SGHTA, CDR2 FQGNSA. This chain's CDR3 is CASSEGNYGYTF. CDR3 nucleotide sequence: TGTGCCAGCAGTGAGGGCAACTATGGCTACACCTTC. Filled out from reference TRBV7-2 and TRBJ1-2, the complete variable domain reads GAGVSQSPSNKVTEKGKDVELRCDPISGHTALYWYRQSLGQGLEFLIYFQGNSAPDKSGLPSDRFSAERTGGSVSTLTIQRTQQEDSAVYLCASSEGNYGYTFGSGTRLTVV.

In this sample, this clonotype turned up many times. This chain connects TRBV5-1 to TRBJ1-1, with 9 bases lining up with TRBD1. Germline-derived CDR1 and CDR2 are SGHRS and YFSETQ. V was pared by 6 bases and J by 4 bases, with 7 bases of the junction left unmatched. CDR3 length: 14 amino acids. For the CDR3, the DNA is TGCGCCAGCAAAACCGGGACAGGGCCCACTGAAGCTTTCTTT. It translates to CASKTGTGPTEAFF.

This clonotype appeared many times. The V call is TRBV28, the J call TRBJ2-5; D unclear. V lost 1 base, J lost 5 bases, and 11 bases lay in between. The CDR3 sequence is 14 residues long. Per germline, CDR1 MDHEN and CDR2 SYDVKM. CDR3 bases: TGTGCCAGCAGTTTATTGGTGCGGTCGGAGACCCAGTACTTC. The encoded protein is CASSLLVRSETQYF.